The source of this T cell receptor beta chain is a study of cytomegalovirus exposure and HLA in healthy donors. In regard to this clone: The target antigen is unknown.

Primers: 60 Vbeta forward and 13 Jbeta reverse. TCRdb's copy holds only in-frame clones and misses some; the assay was immunoSEQ multiplex PCR. This sample has about 100,000 clones, with about 74% found just once. Broader study findings: CMV serostatus alone was available as immune exposure information.

This TCR was recovered from a young woman in good health and CMV-seropositive. The source material was PBMCs.

CDR3 residues: CASSPTGPRDIWQYF. The DNA for the CDR3 is TGTGCCAGCAGCCCCACAGGGCCTCGGGATATATGGCAGTACTTC. This chain connects TRBV28 to TRBJ2-7, with D possibly being TRBD1 (6 bases). Trimming stripped 6 bases from V and 9 bases from J, with 24 bases between. Germline CDR1 is MDHEN and CDR2 is SYDVKM. This CDR3 spans 15 amino acids.